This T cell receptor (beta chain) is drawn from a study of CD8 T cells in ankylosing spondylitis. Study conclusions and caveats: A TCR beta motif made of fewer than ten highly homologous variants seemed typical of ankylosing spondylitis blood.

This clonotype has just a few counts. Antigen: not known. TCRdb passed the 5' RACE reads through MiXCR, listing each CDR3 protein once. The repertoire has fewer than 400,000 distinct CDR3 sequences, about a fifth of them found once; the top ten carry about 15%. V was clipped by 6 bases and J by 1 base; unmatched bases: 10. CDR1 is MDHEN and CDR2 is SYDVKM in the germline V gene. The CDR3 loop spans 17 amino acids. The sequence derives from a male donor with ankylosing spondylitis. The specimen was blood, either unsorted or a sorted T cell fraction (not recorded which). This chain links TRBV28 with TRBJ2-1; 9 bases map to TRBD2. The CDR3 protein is CASSLGGGARSYNEQFF. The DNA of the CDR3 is TGTGCCAGCAGCCTGGGCGGGGGGGCACGTTCCTACAATGAGCAGTTCTTC.